Presented here are 32 T cell receptor beta chains from one specimen sequenced in a study of OX40 agonist ivuxolimab in advanced cancers. The protocol was immunoSEQ multiplex PCR, while the TCRdb copy is restricted to in-frame clones and leaves out a portion. This sample has under 100,000 clones, with approximately 92% found just once. Sequencing used CD4+ or CD8+ T cells sorted from blood, obtained in a trial of the OX40 agonist ivuxolimab. The receptors derive from an adult with an advanced solid tumor such as melanoma, head and neck, liver or kidney cancer.

This clone was counted once. This CDR3 is CASSRTGQETQYF. The CDR3 DNA reads as TGTGCCAGCAGCCGGACAGGGCAAGAGACCCAGTACTTC. The chain uses TRBV11-2 and TRBJ2-5; 8 nucleotides line up with TRBD1. The V gene's germline CDR1 is SGHAT and CDR2 FQNNGV. CDR3 length: 13 amino acids. The V gene end was trimmed by 5 bases and the J gene end by 2 bases; junction bases not matched to a gene: 1.

The rearrangement uses TRBV30 and TRBJ2-7, with TRBD2 identical over 10 bases. The CDR3 covers 17 residues. V dropped 0 bases and J dropped 3; count of bases not matched to a gene: 11. The germline gives CDR1 GTSNPN, CDR2 SVGIG (reference sequence). The CDR3 loop reads CAWSVSPLSSGSYEQYF. CDR3 DNA sequence: TGTGCCTGGAGTGTATCCCCCTTATCTAGCGGGAGCTACGAGCAGTACTTC.

The chain has TRBV5-1 and TRBJ1-5; D is ambiguous. Trimming cost V 1 base and J 4 bases, with 9 bases left between them. Germline loops: CDR1 SGHRS, CDR2 YFSETQ. The CDR3 extends over 14 amino acids. CDR3: CASSLNNMNQPQHF. In DNA, the CDR3 is TGCGCCAGCAGCTTGAACAACATGAATCAGCCCCAGCATTTT.

The chain combines TRBV18 with TRBJ2-1; TRBD2 matches 8 bases. The CDR3 runs to 15 residues. V dropped 4 bases and J dropped 2; count of bases not matched to a gene: 4. The germline CDR1 and CDR2 sequences are KGHSH and LQKENI. For the CDR3, the DNA is TGTGCCAGCTCACGAAGCGGGGGAACCTACAATGAGCAGTTCTTC. It specifies CASSRSGGTYNEQFF.

This chain joins TRBV27 and TRBJ2-3; the match to TRBD2 covers 8 bases. J gave up 2 bases and V 7 bases, and 14 bases lay outside the gene matches. Germline V lookup: CDR1 MNHEY, CDR2 SMNVEV (reference sequence). CDR3 size: 17 residues. The CDR3 sequence: CASKNIVGLAPTDTQYF. The CDR3 DNA reads as TGTGCCAGCAAAAATATAGTAGGACTAGCCCCCACAGATACGCAGTATTTT.

This chain uses TRBV7-2 with TRBJ2-3, with unresolved D. CDR1 and CDR2 (germline): SGHTA, FQGNSA. The germline V and J ends were trimmed by 1 base and 2 bases, with 10 bases remaining between them. The CDR3 has 15 amino acids. In nucleotides, the CDR3 is TGTGCCAGCAGCTTAGACGCGATGTTCACAGATACGCAGTATTTT. Translated: CASSLDAMFTDTQYF.

The gene calls are TRBV2 and TRBJ1-5; D is unclear. The CDR3 is made up of 13 amino acids. Trimming pared 2 bases from V and 8 bases from J, leaving 10 bases between. Germline V gene data show CDR1 as SNHLY and CDR2 as FYNNEI. The CDR3, as DNA: TGTGCCAGCAGTGAAAGGGCCCTAGAGCCCCAGCATTTT. This encodes CASSERALEPQHF. Based on the CDR3 plus reference TRBV2 and TRBJ1-5, the full variable domain is EPEVTQTPSHQVTQMGQEVILRCVPISNHLYFYWYRQILGQKVEFLVSFYNNEISEKSEIFDDQFSVERPDGSNFTLKIRSTKLEDSAMYFCASSERALEPQHFGDGTRLSIL.

The chain has TRBV18 and TRBJ2-7; weak D call: TRBD2 (5 bases). Trimming removed 5 bases from V and 3 bases from J, with 14 bases in between. This CDR3 has 14 amino acids. Germline V lookup: CDR1 KGHSH, CDR2 LQKENI. CDR3 sequence (DNA): TGTGCCAGCTCAGCAGGACGGGAAGTCTACGAGCAGTACTTC. Encoded protein: CASSAGREVYEQYF.

The rearrangement links TRBV29-1 to TRBJ2-7, with D possibly matching TRBD1 (6 bases). CDR1 SQVTM and CDR2 ANQGSEA come from the germline V gene. Trimming pared 6 bases from V and 0 bases from J, leaving 15 bases between. The length of the CDR3 is 14 residues. As DNA, the CDR3 is TGCAGCGTCACCCGTCAGGGGCTCTCCTACGAGCAGTACTTC. It is translated as CSVTRQGLSYEQYF.

The chain joins TRBV11-2 to TRBJ2-1; D possibly corresponds to TRBD1 (6 bases). Germline values: CDR1 SGHAT, CDR2 FQNNGV. Trimming shortened V by 2 bases and J by 0 bases, and 11 bases separated the two germline ends. The CDR3 has 16 amino acids. DNA for the CDR3: TGTGCCAGCAGCTTATTTGTGGGGGCCTCCTACAATGAGCAGTTCTTC. It yields the protein CASSLFVGASYNEQFF.

The J gene is TRBJ2-7, the V gene TRBV19; TRBD2 agrees at 11 bases. V was pared by 2 bases and J by 3 bases, with 15 bases of the junction left unmatched. The CDR3 contains 19 residues. Germline CDR1 and CDR2: LNHDA and SQIVND (reference sequence). CDR3 bases: TGTGCCAGTAGTATAAGCCGACAGGGCTATACTAGCGGGAGCTACGAGCAGTACTTC. Its translation is CASSISRQGYTSGSYEQYF.

The chain carries TRBV23-1 and TRBJ1-1, with D possibly TRBD1 on 5 matching bases. TRBV23-1 is labeled an ORF, and its function is uncertain. There are 13 residues in the CDR3. V was pared by 4 bases and J by 8 bases, with 14 bases between. The CDR3 DNA reads as TGCGCCAGCAGTCCCGGTGATAAGGGGGAAGCTTTCTTT. Amino acid sequence: CASSPGDKGEAFF.

V gene TRBV11-3 combines with J gene TRBJ2-5; D might be TRBD2 (6 bases). The germline V gene encodes CDR1 SGHNT and CDR2 YENEEA. V gave up 5 bases and J gave up 1 base, with 11 bases separating them. This CDR3 has 14 residues. CDR3 DNA sequence: TGTGCCAGCAGCCCTCGGCGGGGCCAAGAGACCCAGTACTTC. Its translation: CASSPRRGQETQYF.

The gene calls are TRBV5-1 and TRBJ2-5; D is uncertain. There are 14 residues in the CDR3. CDR1 and CDR2 (germline): SGHRS, YFSETQ. V was trimmed by 0 bases and J by 5 bases, leaving 11 bases between them. The CDR3: CASSLEVGLETQYF. CDR3 DNA sequence: TGCGCCAGCAGCTTGGAGGTCGGGCTGGAGACCCAGTACTTC.

The rearrangement links TRBV19 to TRBJ2-6; D not resolved. The CDR3 contains 16 residues. Germline assignment: CDR1 LNHDA and CDR2 SQIVND (reference sequence). The ends were cut back, 3 bases at V and 0 bases at J, with 9 bases in the middle. The CDR3 spells CASSIVGGSGANVLTF. The CDR3 DNA follows: TGTGCCAGTAGTATCGTTGGCGGCTCTGGGGCCAACGTCCTGACTTTC. Based on the CDR3 plus reference TRBV19 and TRBJ2-6, the full variable domain is DGGITQSPKYLFRKEGQNVTLSCEQNLNHDAMYWYRQDPGQGLRLIYYSQIVNDFQKGDIAEGYSVSREKKESFPLTVTSAQKNPTAFYLCASSIVGGSGANVLTFGAGSRLTVL.

Here the CDR3 DNA reads TGTGCCAGCAGTTACCGAGTCTCCTACGAGCAGTACTTC. Its protein product is CASSYRVSYEQYF. This chain uses TRBV6-5 with TRBJ2-7, with D unresolved. The CDR3 loop spans 13 amino acids. Trimming shortened V by 2 bases and J by 0 bases, and 5 bases separated the two germline ends. Germline V gene lookup returns CDR1 MNHEY and CDR2 SVGAGI.

As concerns this clone: Other DNA sequences of this sample code for an identical CDR3. Here the CDR3 reads CASSESWSTDTQYF. CDR3 DNA sequence: TGTGCCAGCAGTGAATCGTGGAGCACAGATACGCAGTATTTT. The V call is TRBV6-1, the J call TRBJ2-3, with D uncertain. The CDR3 has 14 residues. CDR1 is MNHNS and CDR2 is SASEGT in the germline V gene. With 2 bases removed from V and 0 bases from J, the gap between germline ends came to 6 bases.

V gene TRBV7-2 combines with J gene TRBJ2-1; D is uncertain. CDR1 and CDR2 from the germline V gene are SGHTA and FQGNSA. Trimming removed 0 bases from V and 12 bases from J, with 9 bases in between. The CDR3 spans 12 residues. CDR3 DNA sequence: TGTGCCAGCAGCTTAGCGACATCTGGGCAGTTCTTC. Its protein is CASSLATSGQFF.

V is TRBV23-1 and J is TRBJ1-4; weak D call: TRBD1 (5 bases). TRBV23-1 qualifies as an ORF whose function is uncertain. Trimming stripped 1 base from V and 7 bases from J, with 16 bases between. The CDR3 totals 16 residues. The CDR3 loop reads CASSQFSPGPREKLFF. CDR3 DNA: TGCGCCAGCAGTCAATTTAGTCCGGGGCCGCGTGAAAAACTGTTTTTT.

V and J are TRBV6-5 and TRBJ2-5; D is ambiguous. The germline V gene encodes CDR1 MNHEY and CDR2 SVGAGI. V gave up 3 bases and J gave up 5 bases, with 10 bases separating them. The CDR3 has 13 residues. The DNA of the CDR3 is TGTGCCAGCAGTTATCGGGCCTCGGAGACCCAGTACTTC. Protein: CASSYRASETQYF.

CDR3 sequence reads: CASSLRQGGQPQHF. For the CDR3, the DNA is TGCGCCAGCAGCCTCCGGCAGGGGGGTCAGCCCCAGCATTTT. The chain has TRBV4-3 and TRBJ1-5; 7 bases align to TRBD1. Looked up from germline, CDR1 is LGHNA and CDR2 is YSLEER. V gave up 4 bases and J gave up 6 bases; unmatched junction bases: 6. This CDR3 spans 14 amino acids.

This clone was counted a single time. This rearrangement joins TRBV2 to TRBJ2-6; D is undetermined. This CDR3 contains 14 residues. The germline V gene has CDR1 SNHLY and CDR2 FYNNEI. V was cut by 8 bases and J by 4 bases, with 12 bases left in between. The CDR3 sequence: CASSRTRGANVLTF. CDR3 nucleotide sequence: TGTGCCAGCTCCCGAACCCGGGGGGCCAACGTCCTGACTTTC.

This chain uses TRBV11-3 with TRBJ2-3, with 7 nucleotides matching TRBD2. The CDR3 sequence is 15 residues long. Trimming cost V 1 base and J 4 bases; bases outside gene matches: 5. The germline V gene encodes CDR1 SGHNT and CDR2 YENEEA. Written as DNA, the CDR3 is TGTGCCAGCAGCTTAGTGGGAGGGTCCGCAGATACGCAGTATTTT. Residues: CASSLVGGSADTQYF.

This clone was seen a single time. This chain links TRBV13 with TRBJ2-1; 7 bases are a match to TRBD2. CDR1 is PRHDT and CDR2 is FYEKMQ in the germline V gene (reference sequence). This CDR3 contains 15 residues. J lost 5 bases, V lost 5 bases, and 9 bases had no gene match. This CDR3 reads CASSPPAGVDNEQFF. CDR3 in DNA: TGTGCCAGCAGCCCCCCCGCGGGGGTCGACAATGAGCAGTTCTTC.

The J gene is TRBJ2-1, the V gene TRBV5-4, with TRBD2 matching 10 bases. This CDR3 has 16 amino acids. J was trimmed by 9 bases and V by 3 bases; bases with no gene match: 12. Germline values: CDR1 SGHNT, CDR2 YYREEE (reference sequence). CDR3 loop: CASSSEAGGPRIEQFF. CDR3 in DNA: TGTGCCAGCAGCTCGGAAGCGGGAGGGCCCAGGATTGAGCAGTTCTTC.

This chain links TRBV19 with TRBJ1-5, with unresolved D. The CDR3 totals 13 residues. V was trimmed by 6 bases and J by 3 bases, leaving 9 bases between them. From germline, CDR1 is LNHDA and CDR2 SQIVND (reference sequence). Here the CDR3 reads CASRELLNQPQHF. DNA of the CDR3: TGTGCCAGTAGGGAACTCCTCAATCAGCCCCAGCATTTT. The complete variable domain, with remaining parts taken from reference TRBV19 and TRBJ1-5, reads DGGITQSPKYLFRKEGQNVTLSCEQNLNHDAMYWYRQDPGQGLRLIYYSQIVNDFQKGDIAEGYSVSREKKESFPLTVTSAQKNPTAFYLCASRELLNQPQHFGDGTRLSIL.

This rearrangement joins TRBV25-1 to TRBJ1-6; D is uncertain. The germline CDR1 and CDR2 sequences are MGHDK and SYGVNS. CDR3 length: 16 amino acids. The V end lost 3 bases, the J end lost 0 bases, and 9 bases lay between the germline ends. CDR3 region: CASSDHLSSYNSPLHF. CDR3 DNA: TGTGCCAGCAGTGATCACCTGAGCTCCTATAATTCACCCCTCCACTTT.

The V and J genes are TRBV28 and TRBJ1-1, with 10 bases lining up with TRBD1. The CDR3 loop spans 16 amino acids. V was pared by 2 bases and J by 5 bases, with 8 bases of the junction left unmatched. Germline CDR1 MDHEN, CDR2 SYDVKM. CDR3 protein: CASSLGGTGDGTEAFF. The CDR3 DNA reads TGTGCCAGCAGTTTAGGGGGGACAGGGGATGGGACTGAAGCTTTCTTT.

The chain uses TRBV5-1 and TRBJ1-4; possibly TRBD1 for D (5 bases). Germline lookup yields CDR1 SGHRS and CDR2 YFSETQ. The CDR3 covers 16 residues. Trimming cost V 0 bases and J 4 bases, with 13 bases left between them. The CDR3 reads CASSLALGLSNEKLFF. In nucleotides, the CDR3 is TGCGCCAGCAGCTTGGCCTTGGGACTGAGTAATGAAAAACTGTTTTTT.

The rearrangement uses TRBV30 and TRBJ2-7; D may match TRBD1 or TRBD2 (5 bases each). V gave up 1 base and J gave up 2 bases, with 15 bases separating them. Germline loops: CDR1 GTSNPN, CDR2 SVGIG (reference sequence). The CDR3 contains 15 residues. The CDR3 protein is CAWSEGRLFTYEQYF. The CDR3 coding sequence is TGTGCCTGGAGTGAGGGACGCCTATTCACCTACGAGCAGTACTTC.

The genes are TRBV2 and TRBJ1-2; D remains unclear. Germline-derived CDR1 and CDR2 are SNHLY and FYNNEI. CDR3 length equals 11 residues. The germline V and J ends were trimmed by 0 bases and 7 bases, with 3 bases remaining between them. The CDR3 spells CASSEALGYTF. Written as DNA, the CDR3 is TGTGCCAGCAGTGAAGCGCTTGGCTACACCTTC.

The V gene is TRBV7-2, the J gene TRBJ1-5; 7 bases align to TRBD1. The CDR3 loop spans 15 amino acids. CDR1 and CDR2 (germline): SGHTA, FQGNSA. The trim removed 3 bases at V and 4 bases at J, leaving 6 bases unmatched. The CDR3 nucleotides are TGTGCCAGCAGCTTTAGGGGGCTGACTAATCAGCCCCAGCATTTT. Translation gives CASSFRGLTNQPQHF. The full variable domain, in which reference TRBV7-2 and TRBJ1-5 provide the parts outside the CDR3, is GAGVSQSPSNKVTEKGKDVELRCDPISGHTALYWYRQSLGQGLEFLIYFQGNSAPDKSGLPSDRFSAERTGGSVSTLTIQRTQQEDSAVYLCASSFRGLTNQPQHFGDGTRLSIL.